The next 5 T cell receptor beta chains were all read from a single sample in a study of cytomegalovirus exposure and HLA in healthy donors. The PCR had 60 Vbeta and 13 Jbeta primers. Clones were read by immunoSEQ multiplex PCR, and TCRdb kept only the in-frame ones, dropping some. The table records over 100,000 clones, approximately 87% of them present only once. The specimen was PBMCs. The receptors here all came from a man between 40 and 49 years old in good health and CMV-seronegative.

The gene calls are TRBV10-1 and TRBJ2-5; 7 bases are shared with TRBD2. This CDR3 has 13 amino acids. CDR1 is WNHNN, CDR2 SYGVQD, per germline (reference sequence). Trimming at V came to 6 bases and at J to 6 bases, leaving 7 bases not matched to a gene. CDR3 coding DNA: TGCGCCAGCAGGAGGGAGGGCCCGAAGACCCAGTACTTC. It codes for CASRREGPKTQYF.

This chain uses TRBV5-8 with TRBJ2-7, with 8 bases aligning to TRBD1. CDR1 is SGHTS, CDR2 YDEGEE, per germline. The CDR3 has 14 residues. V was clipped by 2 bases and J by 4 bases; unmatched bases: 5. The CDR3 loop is CASSFLDREYEQYF. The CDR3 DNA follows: TGTGCCAGCAGCTTTTTGGACAGGGAGTACGAGCAGTACTTC.

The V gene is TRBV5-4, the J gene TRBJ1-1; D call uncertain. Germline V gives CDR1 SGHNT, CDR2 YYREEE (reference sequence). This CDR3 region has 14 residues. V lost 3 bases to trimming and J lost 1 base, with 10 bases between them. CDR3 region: CASSSYRANTEAFF. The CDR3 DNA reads TGTGCCAGCAGCTCCTACAGAGCGAACACTGAAGCTTTCTTT. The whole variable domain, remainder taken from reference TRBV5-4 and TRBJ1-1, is ETGVTQSPTHLIKTRGQQVTLRCSSQSGHNTVSWYQQALGQGPQFIFQYYREEENGRGNFPPRFSGLQFPNYSSELNVNALELDDSALYLCASSSYRANTEAFFGQGTRLTVV.

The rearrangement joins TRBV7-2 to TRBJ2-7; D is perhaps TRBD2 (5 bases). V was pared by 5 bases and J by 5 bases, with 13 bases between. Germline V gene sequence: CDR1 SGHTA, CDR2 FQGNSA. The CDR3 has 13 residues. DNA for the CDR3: TGTGCCAGCAGCCCACGGACTGGGGACGAGCAGTACTTC. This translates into CASSPRTGDEQYF.

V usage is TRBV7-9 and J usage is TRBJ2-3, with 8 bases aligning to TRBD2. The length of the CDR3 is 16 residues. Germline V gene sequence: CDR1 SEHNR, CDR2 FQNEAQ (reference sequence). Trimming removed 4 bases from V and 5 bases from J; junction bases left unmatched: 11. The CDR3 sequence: CASSSARREDGDTQYF. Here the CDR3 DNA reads TGTGCCAGCAGCTCCGCGAGGCGGGAGGATGGAGATACGCAGTATTTT.